The 21 T cell receptor beta chains presented below share a single source sample, sequenced in a study of cytomegalovirus exposure and HLA in healthy donors. The PCR employed 60 Vbeta primers together with 13 Jbeta primers. Sequenced by immunoSEQ multiplex PCR; TCRdb stores in-frame clones only, minus some. The sample lists about 200,000 clones, approximately 79% occurring once. The material sequenced was PBMCs. These receptors were collected from a man aged 50-59 years in good health and CMV-seronegative.

The rearrangement uses TRBV9 and TRBJ1-1, with D uncertain. CDR3 length: 13 residues. V lost 0 bases, J lost 0 bases, and 3 bases lay in between. Per germline, CDR1 SGDLS and CDR2 YYNGEE. The CDR3 DNA follows: TGTGCCAGCAGCGTAGAGCTGAACACTGAAGCTTTCTTT. Encoded protein: CASSVELNTEAFF. The full variable domain, completed using reference TRBV9 and TRBJ1-1, is DSGVTQTPKHLITATGQRVTLRCSPRSGDLSVYWYQQSLDQGLQFLIQYYNGEERAKGNILERFSAQQFPDLHSELNLSSLELGDSALYFCASSVELNTEAFFGQGTRLTVV.

The rearrangement uses TRBV5-1 and TRBJ1-4, with unresolved D. This CDR3 spans 16 amino acids. Germline V gives CDR1 SGHRS, CDR2 YFSETQ. V was shortened by 2 bases and J by 5 bases, with 16 bases between the two germline ends. In DNA form, the CDR3 reads TGCGCCAGCAGCTTTGGCCAGGTCGGGAGGAATGAAAAACTGTTTTTT. This codes for CASSFGQVGRNEKLFF.

The chain is built from TRBV2 and TRBJ2-3; 8 nucleotides agree with TRBD2. Germline V gives CDR1 SNHLY, CDR2 FYNNEI. The junction had 7 bases not matched to a gene; V was cut back by 2 bases and J by 0 bases. The CDR3 runs to 17 residues. The CDR3 region is CASSEQLPSGSTDTQYF. The CDR3 DNA reads as TGTGCCAGCAGTGAACAGTTGCCTAGCGGGAGCACAGATACGCAGTATTTT.

The chain couples TRBV28 to TRBJ2-7, with 7 bases fitting TRBD1. Germline V gives CDR1 MDHEN, CDR2 SYDVKM. V lost 2 bases and J lost 2; bases outside the gene matches: 6. This CDR3 has 15 amino acids. CDR3 loop: CASSLAAGGTYEQYF. Written as DNA, the CDR3 is TGTGCCAGCAGTTTAGCGGCAGGGGGTACCTACGAGCAGTACTTC.

The chain joins TRBV5-1 to TRBJ2-5; 12 bases are shared with TRBD2. Germline trimming cut 4 bases from V and 11 bases from J; bases unmatched to any gene: 15. Germline CDR1 is SGHRS and CDR2 is YFSETQ. This CDR3 has 16 amino acids. The CDR3 sequence: CASSPRGTSGLGEQYF. In DNA form, the CDR3 reads TGCGCCAGCAGCCCCCGGGGGACTAGCGGGCTTGGGGAGCAGTACTTC. The full variable domain, its missing parts supplied by reference TRBV5-1 and TRBJ2-5, is KAGVTQTPRYLIKTRGQQVTLSCSPISGHRSVSWYQQTPGQGLQFLFEYFSETQRNKGNFPGRFSGRQFSNSRSEMNVSTLELGDSALYLCASSPRGTSGLGEQYFGPGTRLLVL.

The rearrangement joins TRBV14 to TRBJ2-1; 11 bases map to TRBD2. CDR1 is SGHDN and CDR2 is FVKESK in the germline V gene. Germline trimming cut 2 bases from V and 7 bases from J; bases unmatched to any gene: 7. The CDR3 sequence is 16 residues long. The CDR3 DNA follows: TGTGCCAGCAGCCAAAGACTAGCGGGGCCAGGGAATGAGCAGTTCTTC. Amino acid sequence: CASSQRLAGPGNEQFF.

This clone appeared once. This chain links TRBV30 with TRBJ1-4, with D maybe TRBD1 (5 bases). CDR3 length: 17 residues. The germline CDR1 and CDR2 sequences are GTSNPN and SVGIG (reference sequence). Trimming removed 2 bases from V and 0 bases from J, with 16 bases in between. In DNA form, the CDR3 reads TGTGCCTGGAGTAGGGGAGGGATTGGGGCAACTAATGAAAAACTGTTTTTT. The encoded protein is CAWSRGGIGATNEKLFF.

This sequence joins TRBV18 and TRBJ2-3; D may be TRBD2 (5 bases). Looked up from germline, CDR1 is KGHSH and CDR2 is LQKENI. The CDR3 has 15 amino acids. Trimming cost V 3 bases and J 2 bases, with 12 bases left between them. Written as DNA, the CDR3 is TGTGCCAGCTCACCCTCCGGGATTTCCACAGATACGCAGTATTTT. Amino acid sequence: CASSPSGISTDTQYF.

This rearrangement joins TRBV14 to TRBJ2-7; D is undetermined. Trimming removed 3 bases from V and 0 bases from J, with 6 bases in between. The CDR3 is 13 residues long. Germline CDR1 is SGHDN and CDR2 is FVKESK. The CDR3 sequence: CASSQASSYEQYF. CDR3 sequence (DNA): TGTGCCAGCAGCCAGGCAAGCTCCTACGAGCAGTACTTC.

The chain couples TRBV5-1 to TRBJ2-1; TRBD2 matches at 12 bases. V was pared by 3 bases and J by 7 bases, with 11 bases of the junction left unmatched. Germline V CDR1 and CDR2: SGHRS, YFSETQ. The CDR3 length is 17 residues. In DNA, the CDR3 is TGCGCCAGCAGCTCGCCAGGACTAGCGGGGTCCCCTAATGAGCAGTTCTTC. It translates to CASSSPGLAGSPNEQFF.

V gene TRBV5-1 combines with J gene TRBJ1-1; D remains ambiguous. Trimming shortened V by 4 bases and J by 1 base, and 8 bases separated the two germline ends. This CDR3 spans 13 amino acids. The germline gives CDR1 SGHRS, CDR2 YFSETQ. The chain's CDR3 is CASSRDGNTEAFF. The CDR3 DNA is TGCGCCAGCAGCCGGGATGGGAACACTGAAGCTTTCTTT.

The genes are TRBV27 and TRBJ2-1, with D possibly matching TRBD2 (5 bases). Germline V CDR1 and CDR2: MNHEY, SMNVEV (reference sequence). V was clipped by 3 bases and J by 6 bases, with 12 bases between them. The CDR3 runs to 14 residues. CDR3 bases: TGTGCCAGCAGTTTGGCTAGCATGATCAATGAGCAGTTCTTC. Translating it yields CASSLASMINEQFF.

Only one count was recorded for this clone. The chain is built from TRBV28 and TRBJ1-2; D unresolved. This CDR3 has 14 amino acids. Germline lookup yields CDR1 MDHEN and CDR2 SYDVKM. Trimming left V 1 base short and J 4 bases short, with 10 bases between. CDR3 sequence: CASSLSRSFYGYTF. The CDR3 DNA sequence: TGTGCCAGCAGTTTATCCCGGAGCTTCTATGGCTACACCTTC.

The chain combines TRBV4-1 with TRBJ2-4; 10 bases map to TRBD1. V was clipped by 2 bases and J by 11 bases; unmatched bases: 9. Germline lookup yields CDR1 MGHRA and CDR2 YSYEKL. This CDR3 contains 15 residues. Written as DNA, the CDR3 is TGCGCCAGCAGCCAACCGGGACAGGGGCCCGGAGTTCAGTACTTC. Its protein is CASSQPGQGPGVQYF.

This clone was found a few times. This chain links TRBV28 with TRBJ2-4; TRBD1 aligns across 9 bases. The junction had 8 bases not matched to a gene; V was cut back by 6 bases and J by 5 bases. Germline V lookup: CDR1 MDHEN, CDR2 SYDVKM. The CDR3 loop spans 15 amino acids. The CDR3 sequence is CASRARDRAQNIQYF. CDR3 nucleotides: TGTGCCAGCAGGGCCCGGGACAGGGCCCAAAACATTCAGTACTTC.

This rearrangement joins TRBV28 to TRBJ2-3; 8 positions agree with TRBD2. Trimming at V came to 5 bases and at J to 0 bases, leaving 7 bases not matched to a gene. CDR1 is MDHEN and CDR2 is SYDVKM in the germline V gene. The CDR3 sequence is 16 residues long. The CDR3 loop reads CASSPSTSASTDTQYF. CDR3 sequence (DNA): TGTGCCAGCAGTCCCTCGACTAGCGCTAGCACAGATACGCAGTATTTT. The whole variable domain, remainder taken from reference TRBV28 and TRBJ2-3, is DVKVTQSSRYLVKRTGEKVFLECVQDMDHENMFWYRQDPGLGLRLIYFSYDVKMKEKGDIPEGYSVSREKKERFSLILESASTNQTSMYLCASSPSTSASTDTQYFGPGTRLTVL.

The V call is TRBV28, the J call TRBJ1-3; D call uncertain. This CDR3 has 11 residues. V was cut by 6 bases and J by 8 bases, with 8 bases left in between. Germline V gene lookup returns CDR1 MDHEN and CDR2 SYDVKM. CDR3 DNA sequence: TGTGCCAGCAGGAGAGATTACACCATATATTTT. It encodes CASRRDYTIYF. The entire variable domain, with the rest obtained from reference TRBV28 and TRBJ1-3, is as follows: DVKVTQSSRYLVKRTGEKVFLECVQDMDHENMFWYRQDPGLGLRLIYFSYDVKMKEKGDIPEGYSVSREKKERFSLILESASTNQTSMYLCASRRDYTIYFGEGSWLTVV.

The V gene is TRBV13, the J gene TRBJ2-7; tentatively, D is TRBD1 (6 bases). Germline V gives CDR1 PRHDT, CDR2 FYEKMQ (reference sequence). The CDR3 has 13 residues. V lost 3 bases and J lost 4, with 10 bases in between. The CDR3 spells CASSFLQGYEQYF. The CDR3 DNA is TGTGCCAGCAGCTTTCTACAGGGATACGAGCAGTACTTC.

The chain recombines TRBV4-1 with TRBJ2-2; D possibly corresponds to TRBD1 (6 bases). Germline V gives CDR1 MGHRA, CDR2 YSYEKL. This CDR3 comprises 16 residues. Trimming removed 3 bases from V and 4 bases from J, with 15 bases in between. The DNA for the CDR3 is TGCGCCAGCAGCCACCAACAGGGTAGGATCACCGGGGAGCTGTTTTTT. Protein product: CASSHQQGRITGELFF.

The rearrangement joins TRBV28 to TRBJ1-5, with D uncertain. Germline CDR1 and CDR2: MDHEN and SYDVKM. The CDR3 is 17 residues long. The V gene lost 3 bases and the J gene lost 0 bases, with 15 bases spanning the gap. The DNA for the CDR3 is TGTGCCAGCAGTTTTTTACGAGGGCGTTATAGCAATCAGCCCCAGCATTTT. Encoded protein: CASSFLRGRYSNQPQHF.

This clone was picked up a small number of times. The chain links TRBV6-6 to TRBJ2-3, with TRBD2 identical over 8 bases. J lost 2 bases, V lost 5 bases, and 6 bases had no gene match. This CDR3 is 15 amino acids long. CDR1 is MNHNY and CDR2 is SVGAGI in the germline V gene (reference sequence). Here the CDR3 reads CASSKLAAPTDTQYF. Here the CDR3 DNA reads TGTGCCAGCAGTAAACTAGCGGCCCCCACAGATACGCAGTATTTT.